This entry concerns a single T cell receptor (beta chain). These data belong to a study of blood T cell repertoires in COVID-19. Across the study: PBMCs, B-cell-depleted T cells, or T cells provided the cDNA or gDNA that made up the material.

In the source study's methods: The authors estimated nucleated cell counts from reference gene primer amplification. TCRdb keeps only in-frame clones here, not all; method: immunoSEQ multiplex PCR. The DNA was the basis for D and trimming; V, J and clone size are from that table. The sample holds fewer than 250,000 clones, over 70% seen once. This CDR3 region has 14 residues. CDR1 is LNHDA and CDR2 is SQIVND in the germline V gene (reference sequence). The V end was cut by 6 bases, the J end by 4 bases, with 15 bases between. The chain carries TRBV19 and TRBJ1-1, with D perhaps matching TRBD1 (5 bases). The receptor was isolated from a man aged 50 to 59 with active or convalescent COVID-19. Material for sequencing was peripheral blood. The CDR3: CASSTGTGSTEAFF. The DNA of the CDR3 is TGTGCCAGTAGCACCGGGACCGGGAGCACTGAAGCTTTCTTT.